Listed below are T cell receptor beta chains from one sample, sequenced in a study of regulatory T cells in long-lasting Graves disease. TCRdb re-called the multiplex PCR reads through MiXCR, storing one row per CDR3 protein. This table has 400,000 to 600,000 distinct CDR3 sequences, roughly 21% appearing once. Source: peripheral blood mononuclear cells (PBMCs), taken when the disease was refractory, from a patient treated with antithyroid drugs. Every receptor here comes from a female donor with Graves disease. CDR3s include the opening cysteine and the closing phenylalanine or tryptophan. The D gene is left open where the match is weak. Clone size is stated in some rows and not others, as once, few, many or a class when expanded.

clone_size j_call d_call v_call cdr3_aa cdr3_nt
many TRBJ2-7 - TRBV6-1 CASSDVWTARGYEQYF TGTGCCAGCAGTGATGTATGGACAGCCCGAGGCTACGAGCAGTACTTC
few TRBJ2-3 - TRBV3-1 CASSQGASVQDTQYF TGTGCCAGCAGCCAAGGGGCAAGTGTACAAGATACGCAGTATTTT
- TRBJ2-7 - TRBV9 CASSVDRDYEQYF TGTGCCAGCAGCGTGGACAGAGACTACGAGCAGTACTTC
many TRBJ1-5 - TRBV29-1 CSVAPGPGNQPQHF TGCAGCGTTGCTCCGGGACCGGGCAATCAGCCCCAGCATTTT
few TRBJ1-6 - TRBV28 CASIPAEVYNSPLHF TGTGCCAGCATCCCCGCGGAGGTATATAATTCACCCCTCCACTTT
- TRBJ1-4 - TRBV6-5 CASSYPSGGGGEKLFF TGTGCCAGCAGTTACCCGAGCGGTGGAGGTGGCGAAAAACTGTTTTTT
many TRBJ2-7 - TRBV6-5 CASSYVGSSYEQYF TGTGCCAGCAGTTATGTGGGAAGCTCCTACGAGCAGTACTTC
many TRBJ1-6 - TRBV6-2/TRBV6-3 CASKDRDTNNSPLHF TGTGCCAGTAAGGATCGGGACACCAATAATTCACCCCTCCACTTT
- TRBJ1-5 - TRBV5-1 CASSRDGAGGNQPQHF TGCGCCAGCAGCCGGGACGGCGCGGGTGGCAATCAGCCCCAGCATTTT
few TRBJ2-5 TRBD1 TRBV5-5 CASSLDRGLRTQYF TGTGCCAGCAGCTTGGACAGGGGGCTTAGGACCCAGTACTTC
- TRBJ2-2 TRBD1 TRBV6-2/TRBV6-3 CATKPGQGNTGELFF TGTGCCACTAAACCGGGACAGGGGAACACCGGGGAGCTGTTTTTT
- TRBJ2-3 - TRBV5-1 CASSFRGPTTDTQYF TGCGCCAGCAGCTTCCGGGGCCCCACCACAGATACGCAGTATTTT
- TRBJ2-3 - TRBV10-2 CASSEWTLVDTQYF TGCGCCAGCAGTGAGTGGACCTTGGTAGATACGCAGTATTTT
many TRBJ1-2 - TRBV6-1 CASSSNTADGFSYGYTF TGTGCCAGCAGCTCAAACACGGCGGACGGGTTTTCCTATGGCTACACCTTC
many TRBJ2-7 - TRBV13 CATRPPSYEQYF TGTGCCACACGCCCCCCCTCCTACGAGCAGTACTTC
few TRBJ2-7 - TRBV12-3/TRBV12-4 CASSLGPGKEVEQYF TGTGCCAGCAGTTTGGGGCCAGGGAAAGAGGTAGAGCAGTACTTC
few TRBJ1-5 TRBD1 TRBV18 CASSPGQGEYQPQHF TGTGCCAGCTCACCGGGACAGGGGGAATATCAGCCCCAGCATTTT
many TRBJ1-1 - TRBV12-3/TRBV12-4 CASTTPNTEAFF TGTGCCAGCACCACTCCGAACACTGAAGCTTTCTTT
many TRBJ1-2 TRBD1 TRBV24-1 CATSRDRDYGYTF TGTGCCACCAGCAGGGACAGGGACTATGGCTACACCTTC
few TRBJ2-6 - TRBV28 CASRTVSGANVLTF TGTGCCAGCAGGACAGTCTCTGGGGCCAACGTCCTGACTTTC
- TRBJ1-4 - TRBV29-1 CAFGNEKLFF TGCGCGTTTGGGAATGAAAAACTGTTTTTT
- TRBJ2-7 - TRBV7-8 CASTLGGLGNEQYF TGTGCCAGCACCCTGGGAGGACTCGGGAACGAGCAGTACTTC
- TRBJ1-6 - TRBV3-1 CASSRNQNSPLHF TGTGCCAGCAGCCGGAATCAGAATTCACCCCTCCACTTT
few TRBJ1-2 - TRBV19 CASSILSDNYGYTF TGTGCCAGTAGTATCCTGTCGGACAACTATGGCTACACCTTC
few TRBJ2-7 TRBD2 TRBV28 CASSLSGLALQYF TGTGCCAGCAGTTTATCCGGACTAGCGTTGCAGTACTTC
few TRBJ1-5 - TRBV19 CATYGGSNQPQHF TGTGCCACCTACGGGGGCAGCAATCAGCCCCAGCATTTT
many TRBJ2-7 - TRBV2 CASRPGTVGEQYF TGTGCCAGCAGACCCGGGACCGTGGGCGAGCAGTACTTC
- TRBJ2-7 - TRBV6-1 CASSPGYGFSYEQYF TGTGCCAGCAGCCCCGGATATGGGTTCTCCTACGAGCAGTACTTC
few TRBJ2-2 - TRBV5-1 CASSYGIDTGELFF TGCGCCAGCAGCTACGGGATAGACACCGGGGAGCTGTTTTTT
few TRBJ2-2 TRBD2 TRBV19 CASRFPASGSPLNTGELFF TGTGCCAGTAGATTCCCGGCTAGCGGGAGCCCGCTCAACACCGGGGAGCTGTTTTTT
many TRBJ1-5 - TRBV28 CASSSSRQGNQPQHF TGTGCCAGCAGCAGCTCCAGACAGGGCAATCAGCCCCAGCATTTT
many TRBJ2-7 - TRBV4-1 CASSQGRGRSYEQYF TGCGCCAGCAGCCAAGGACGGGGGCGCTCCTACGAGCAGTACTTC
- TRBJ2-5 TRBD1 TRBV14 CASSQDWVRQGTETQYF TGTGCCAGCAGCCAAGATTGGGTCCGACAGGGTACAGAGACCCAGTACTTC
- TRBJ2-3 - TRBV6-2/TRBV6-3 CASRGDGTDTQYF TGTGCCAGCAGAGGGGATGGAACAGATACGCAGTATTTT
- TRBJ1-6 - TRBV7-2 CASSDAPRVYNSPLHF TGTGCCAGCAGTGACGCACCTCGGGTCTATAATTCACCCCTCCACTTT
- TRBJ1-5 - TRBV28 CASSLPRYKGNQPQHF TGTGCCAGCAGTTTACCTAGGTACAAGGGCAATCAGCCCCAGCATTTT
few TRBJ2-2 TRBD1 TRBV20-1 CSARPGQSNTGELFF TGCAGTGCTAGACCGGGACAGTCGAACACCGGGGAGCTGTTTTTT
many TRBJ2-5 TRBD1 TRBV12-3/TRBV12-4 CASSRSDRAGSETQYF TGTGCCAGCAGTCGGAGCGACAGGGCGGGTTCGGAGACCCAGTACTTC
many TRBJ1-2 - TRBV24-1 CATSDSLIYGYTF TGTGCCACCAGTGATTCGCTGATCTATGGCTACACCTTC
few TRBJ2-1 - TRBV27 CASITGSEQFF TGTGCCAGCATTACAGGGTCTGAGCAGTTCTTC
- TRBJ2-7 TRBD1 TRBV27 CASSFGGQTYEQYF TGTGCCAGCAGTTTTGGGGGACAGACCTACGAGCAGTACTTC
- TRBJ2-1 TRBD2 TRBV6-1 CASSPRLAGGASSYNEQFF TGTGCCAGCAGCCCAAGACTAGCGGGGGGCGCAAGCTCCTACAATGAGCAGTTCTTC
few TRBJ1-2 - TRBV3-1 CASSQEAGSGLWYGYTF TGTGCCAGCAGCCAAGAGGCCGGGTCGGGATTGTGGTATGGCTACACCTTC
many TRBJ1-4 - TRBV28 CASSSQGPGGEKLFF TGTGCCAGCAGTTCACAGGGCCCTGGTGGGGAAAAACTGTTTTTT
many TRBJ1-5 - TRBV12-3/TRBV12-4 CASSLMGHVRHF TGTGCCAGCAGTTTAATGGGCCACGTCCGGCATTTT
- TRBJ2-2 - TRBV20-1 CSARRQTNTGELFF TGCAGTGCTAGGAGACAGACGAACACCGGGGAGCTGTTTTTT